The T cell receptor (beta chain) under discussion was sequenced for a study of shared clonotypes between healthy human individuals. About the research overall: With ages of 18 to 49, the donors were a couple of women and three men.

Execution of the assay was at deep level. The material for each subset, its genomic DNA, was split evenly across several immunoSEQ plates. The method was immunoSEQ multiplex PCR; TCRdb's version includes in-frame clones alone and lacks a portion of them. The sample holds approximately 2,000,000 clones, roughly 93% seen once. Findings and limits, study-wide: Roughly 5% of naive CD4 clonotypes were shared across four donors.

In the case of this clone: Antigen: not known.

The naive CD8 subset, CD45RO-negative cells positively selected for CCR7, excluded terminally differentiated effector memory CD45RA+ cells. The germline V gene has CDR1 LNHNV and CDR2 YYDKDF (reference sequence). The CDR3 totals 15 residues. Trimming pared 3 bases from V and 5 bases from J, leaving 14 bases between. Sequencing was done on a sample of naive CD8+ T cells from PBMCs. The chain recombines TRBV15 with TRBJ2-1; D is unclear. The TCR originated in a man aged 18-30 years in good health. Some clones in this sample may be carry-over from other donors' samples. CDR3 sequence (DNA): TGTGCCACCAGCAGGACTCCCAGAGCCAACAATGAGCAGTTCTTC. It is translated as CATSRTPRANNEQFF.